Below, 16 T cell receptor beta chains from the same sample are listed, as sequenced in a study of T cell clonality in common variable immunodeficiency. Study-level findings and limits: Fewer deletions and N-nucleotide insertions were reportedly seen in common variable immunodeficiency TCR beta sequences.

Here immunoSEQ multiplex PCR was the method, and the copy in TCRdb shows in-frame clones only, minus some. The sample contains some 10,000 clones, none occurring once; about 5.5% lies in the top ten. For these receptors, no antigen is known. Sample: peripheral blood mononuclear cells. Source of these receptors: a human donor with common variable immunodeficiency.

Details on this clone: The CDR3 end is not reached by the read, which stops 3 residues before it; the germline J gene fills it in. The chain has TRBV5-1 and TRBJ2-5; 7 bases fit TRBD1. This CDR3 has 14 amino acids. The V and J ends lost 0 bases and 2 bases, in that order; junction bases with no gene match: 1. In germline, CDR1 is SGHRS, CDR2 YFSETQ. The CDR3 DNA, read in part, is TGCGCCAGCAGCTTGGGCAGGGGGCAAGAGACC. It encodes CASSLGRGQET. The CDR3 reads in full as CASSLGRGQETQYF.

In regard to this clone: The read finishes 3 residues shy of the CDR3 end, and the germline J gene is used to complete it. The genes are TRBV7-2 and TRBJ2-7; D may be TRBD1 (6 bases). Germline CDR1 SGHTA, CDR2 FQGNSA. V was pared by 5 bases and J by 2 bases, with 13 bases between. The length of the CDR3 is 14 residues. Partial CDR3 DNA: TGTGCCAGCAGCCGGTCGGGACAAGCCTACGAG. It codes for CASSRSGQAYE. The complete CDR3 protein is CASSRSGQAYEQYF.

This clone was seen a handful of times. Partial CDR3 DNA: TGTGCCACCTATTTAGACCTAGCGATACCCACAGATACG. This encodes CATYLDLAIPTDT. The CDR3 in full is CATYLDLAIPTDTQYF. The chain carries TRBV19 and TRBJ2-3, with a possible D match to TRBD2 (6 bases). Read coverage stops 3 residues before the CDR3 terminus; the germline J gene supplies the remainder. The CDR3 runs 16 residues. Germline V gives CDR1 LNHDA, CDR2 SQIVND (reference sequence). V gave up 10 bases and J gave up 2 bases, with 22 bases separating them.

This clone was counted between two and nine times. Sequencing ends 3 residues short of the CDR3 end; the germline J gene provides the rest. The V gene is TRBV30, the J gene TRBJ1-4, with D uncertain. Between the trimmed V and J ends, which lost 3 bases and 10 bases, there was a span of 6 bases. The germline V gene has CDR1 GTSNPN and CDR2 SVGIG (reference sequence). The CDR3 length is 10 residues. CDR3 sequence reads: CAWRHGKLFF. CDR3 DNA (partial): TGTGCCTGGAGACATGGAAAA.

Remarks on this clone: Sequencing ends 3 residues short of the CDR3 end; the germline J gene provides the rest. The chain employs TRBV7-2 and TRBJ2-3; D is uncertain. Germline V gives CDR1 SGHTA, CDR2 FQGNSA. The CDR3 totals 14 residues. Trimming took off 2 bases at V and 8 bases at J, with 14 bases between the two ends. CDR3 bases read: TGTGCCAGCAGCTTAAGCTTGGTCGCAGGTACG. Its protein is CASSLSLVAGT. The whole CDR3 protein reads CASSLSLVAGTQYF. The full variable domain, rest sourced from reference TRBV7-2 and TRBJ2-3, is GAGVSQSPSNKVTEKGKDVELRCDPISGHTALYWYRQSLGQGLEFLIYFQGNSAPDKSGLPSDRFSAERTGGSVSTLTIQRTQQEDSAVYLCASSLSLVAGTQYFGPGTRLTVL.

Comment on this clone: The sequenced fragment ends 3 residues before the CDR3 boundary, so the rest is inferred from the germline J gene. This chain joins TRBV7-2 and TRBJ2-7, with D maybe TRBD2 (5 bases). Germline loops: CDR1 SGHTA, CDR2 FQGNSA. V was trimmed by 7 bases and J by 3 bases, leaving 13 bases between them. The CDR3 covers 13 residues. The CDR3 reads CASKLGRGYEQYF. Partial CDR3 DNA: TGTGCCAGCAAACTAGGACGGGGCTACGAG.

With respect to this clone: The CDR3 is cut off 3 residues early in the read; its end comes from the germline J gene. The chain recombines TRBV7-9 with TRBJ2-5; the D gene is possibly TRBD2 (6 bases). V was cut by 3 bases and J by 5 bases, with 10 bases left in between. The CDR3 sequence is 13 residues long. Germline values: CDR1 SEHNR, CDR2 FQNEAQ (reference sequence). The CDR3 DNA, read in part, is TGTGCCAGCAGCTTGAGCGGAGGGGAGACC. This translates into CASSLSGGET. The full CDR3 protein reads CASSLSGGETQYF.

This clone was seen a few times. The read finishes 3 residues shy of the CDR3 end, and the germline J gene is used to complete it. This rearrangement joins TRBV7-3 to TRBJ2-1, with 8 nucleotides matching TRBD2. The CDR3 consists of 17 residues. The germline gives CDR1 SGHTA, CDR2 FQGTGA. Unmatched junction bases numbered 10, after V lost 5 bases and J lost 1 base. The sequenced CDR3 bases are TGTGCCAGCAGCGACCAGCCGTCTAGCGGGTCCTACAATGAG. Protein: CASSDQPSSGSYNE. The whole CDR3 protein reads CASSDQPSSGSYNEQFF.

With regard to this clone: The read finishes 3 residues shy of the CDR3 end, and the germline J gene is used to complete it. The gene calls are TRBV18 and TRBJ2-1; 8 bases fit TRBD1. The CDR3 length is 14 residues. The junction had 5 bases not matched to a gene; V was cut back by 2 bases and J by 8 bases. From germline, CDR1 is KGHSH and CDR2 LQKENI. The CDR3 bases that were read are TGTGCCAGCTCACCAGGGACAGGCCACGATGAG. Protein sequence: CASSPGTGHDE. From start to end, the CDR3 is CASSPGTGHDEQFF. The entire variable domain, with the rest obtained from reference TRBV18 and TRBJ2-1, is as follows: NAGVMQNPRHLVRRRGQEARLRCSPMKGHSHVYWYRQLPEEGLKFMVYLQKENIIDESGMPKERFSAEFPKEGPSILRIQQVVRGDSAAYFCASSPGTGHDEQFFGPGTRLTVL.

CDR3 protein: CASSPPDSGVYGYTF. The CDR3 DNA, read in part, is TGTGCCAGCTCACCACCGGATTCGGGGGTCTATGGC. This chain links TRBV18 with TRBJ1-2, with D possibly TRBD1 on 5 matching bases. The read finishes 3 residues shy of the CDR3 end, and the germline J gene is used to complete it. Germline V gene lookup returns CDR1 KGHSH and CDR2 LQKENI. V was clipped by 0 bases and J by 4 bases, with 12 bases between them. This CDR3 region has 15 residues.

Turning to this clone: The read ends 3 residues before the CDR3 terminus; that terminus is restored from the germline J gene. The chain couples TRBV7-9 to TRBJ2-1; 12 nucleotides agree with TRBD2. With 5 bases clipped from V and 2 bases from J, the junction kept 1 base outside the gene matches. This CDR3 comprises 15 residues. The V gene's germline CDR1 is SEHNR and CDR2 FQNEAQ (reference sequence). The CDR3 DNA, read in part, is TGTGCCAGCAGCCGGACTAGCGGGGCCTACAATGAG. This translates into CASSRTSGAYNE. The whole CDR3 protein is CASSRTSGAYNEQFF.

This clone was found a few times. The read ends 3 residues shy of where the CDR3 ends; the end is completed using the germline J gene. The V gene is TRBV7-8, the J gene TRBJ2-7, with a possible D match to TRBD2 (5 bases). The CDR3 spans 17 residues. The V end was cut by 8 bases, the J end by 1 base, with 24 bases between. From germline, CDR1 is SGHVS and CDR2 FQNEAQ. The CDR3 bases that were read are TGTGCCAGCTTTCCCCTAGCTCCTACCGACGTATCCTACGAG. It is translated as CASFPLAPTDVSYE. The whole CDR3 is CASFPLAPTDVSYEQYF.

About this clone: The read ends 3 residues early relative to the CDR3; the germline J gene fills the gap. The chain links TRBV7-9 to TRBJ1-1, with 10 positions matching TRBD1. Germline V gene lookup returns CDR1 SEHNR and CDR2 FQNEAQ (reference sequence). J was trimmed by 7 bases and V by 8 bases; bases with no gene match: 10. The CDR3 contains 14 residues. CDR3 region: CASRPQGQGNEAFF. The sequenced CDR3 bases are TGTGCCAGCCGGCCCCAGGGACAGGGGAATGAA.

This clone was observed a handful of times. The CDR3 goes on 3 residues after the read ends, and that part is filled in from the germline J gene. The rearrangement joins TRBV19 to TRBJ2-1, with 10 positions matching TRBD2. CDR1 LNHDA and CDR2 SQIVND come from the germline V gene (reference sequence). With 5 bases clipped from V and 5 bases from J, the junction kept 9 bases outside the gene matches. The CDR3 loop spans 16 amino acids. The part of the CDR3 DNA that was read is TGTGCCAGTAGTTATTGGGCTAGCGGGGGCAACAATGAG. Protein product: CASSYWASGGNNE. In full, the CDR3 is CASSYWASGGNNEQFF.

With respect to this clone: From the germline J gene comes the end of the CDR3, since the read stops 3 residues before it. This chain joins TRBV7-2 and TRBJ2-4; maybe TRBD1 (5 bases). The ends were cut back, 3 bases at V and 9 bases at J, with 18 bases in the middle. The CDR3 consists of 15 residues. Germline V gene lookup returns CDR1 SGHTA and CDR2 FQGNSA. The CDR3 DNA, read in part, is TGTGCCAGCAGCTTCGGTCGACAGCAGAAGGGCATT. Protein: CASSFGRQQKGI. The entire CDR3 reads CASSFGRQQKGIQYF.

This clone was counted a few times. The read gets to within 3 residues of the CDR3 end, and the germline J gene fills in the rest. The chain employs TRBV19 and TRBJ1-5; 7 nucleotides align to TRBD1. There are 16 residues in the CDR3. CDR1 is LNHDA and CDR2 is SQIVND in the germline V gene (reference sequence). V shed 1 base, J shed 4 bases, and the junction held 7 bases outside the gene matches. The covered CDR3 bases are TGTGCCAGTAGTATAGGGGGCCCAGGGGGGAATCAGCCC. Amino acids: CASSIGGPGGNQP. From start to end, the CDR3 is CASSIGGPGGNQPQHF. Using reference TRBV19 and TRBJ1-5 for the parts outside the CDR3, the full variable domain is DGGITQSPKYLFRKEGQNVTLSCEQNLNHDAMYWYRQDPGQGLRLIYYSQIVNDFQKGDIAEGYSVSREKKESFPLTVTSAQKNPTAFYLCASSIGGPGGNQPQHFGDGTRLSIL.